The 19 T cell receptor beta chains below come from one sample, sequenced in a study of blood T cell repertoires in COVID-19. Only in-frame clones appear in the TCRdb table, and some are missing; sequencing was by immunoSEQ multiplex PCR. The sample lists 300,000 to 400,000 clones; roughly 89% were seen once. Sequenced input: peripheral blood. The source is a woman between 18 and 30 years old who had recovered from COVID-19.

V is TRBV9 and J is TRBJ1-5, with D perhaps matching TRBD1 (5 bases). CDR1 is SGDLS and CDR2 is YYNGEE in the germline V gene. The CDR3 is 14 amino acids. V lost 1 base, J lost 5 bases, and 10 bases lay in between. The CDR3 DNA sequence: TGTGCCAGCAGCGTATGTGGGGGGGATCAGCCCCAGCATTTT. It is translated as CASSVCGGDQPQHF.

V is TRBV25-1 and J is TRBJ2-6; 9 nucleotides agree with TRBD1. In germline, CDR1 is MGHDK, CDR2 SYGVNS. Trimming at V came to 5 bases and at J to 0 bases, leaving 5 bases not matched to a gene. This CDR3 has 17 residues. The DNA for the CDR3 is TGTGCCAGCAGTTCGGACAGGGGAGGCTCTGGGGCCAACGTCCTGACTTTC. Its translation: CASSSDRGGSGANVLTF. Variable domain in full (rest from reference TRBV25-1 and TRBJ2-6): EADIYQTPRYLVIGTGKKITLECSQTMGHDKMYWYQQDPGMELHLIHYSYGVNSTEKGDLSSESTVSRIRTEHFPLTLESARPSHTSQYLCASSSDRGGSGANVLTFGAGSRLTVL.

The CDR3 protein is CASSYRDSSYNEQFF. CDR3 sequence (DNA): TGTGCCAGCAGTTACCGGGACAGTTCCTACAATGAGCAGTTCTTC. The chain has TRBV6-5 and TRBJ2-1, with 7 bases aligning to TRBD1. The germline gives CDR1 MNHEY, CDR2 SVGAGI. The CDR3 length is 15 residues. V lost 2 bases, J lost 1 base, and 2 bases stayed unmatched.

The rearrangement uses TRBV7-6 and TRBJ1-1; 8 positions match TRBD1. The germline V gene has CDR1 SGHVS and CDR2 FNYEAQ. With 5 bases clipped from V and 4 bases from J, the junction kept 6 bases outside the gene matches. This CDR3 region has 14 residues. The CDR3 DNA reads TGTGCCAGCAGCCCTTTGACAGGGGTCACTGAAGCTTTCTTT. Protein product: CASSPLTGVTEAFF.

A single count supports this clone. The genes are TRBV4-1 and TRBJ1-1; 8 bases match TRBD1. This CDR3 spans 14 amino acids. Trimming removed 5 bases from V and 1 base from J; junction bases left unmatched: 3. Germline CDR1 reads MGHRA; CDR2 reads YSYEKL. CDR3 protein: CASSSQGANTEAFF. The DNA of the CDR3 is TGCGCCAGCAGCTCGCAGGGGGCGAACACTGAAGCTTTCTTT.

The chain employs TRBV27 and TRBJ1-1, with D possibly TRBD1 on 6 matching bases. CDR1 and CDR2 from the germline V gene are MNHEY and SMNVEV (reference sequence). The CDR3 is 16 amino acids. Deletions cut 5 bases from V and 5 bases from J, with 21 bases between. The CDR3 nucleotides are TGTGCCAGCAGTGAGAACAGGGACCCCTATCAAACTGAAGCTTTCTTT. Encoded protein: CASSENRDPYQTEAFF.

This clone was observed a handful of times. This rearrangement joins TRBV28 to TRBJ1-1; no firm D call. Germline values: CDR1 MDHEN, CDR2 SYDVKM. This CDR3 contains 14 residues. V shed 1 base and J shed 3 bases, with 9 bases lying between them. CDR3: CASSLSPTYTEAFF. DNA of the CDR3: TGTGCCAGCAGTTTATCGCCGACATACACTGAAGCTTTCTTT.

The V call is TRBV7-2, the J call TRBJ2-3; perhaps TRBD1 as D (5 bases). The length of the CDR3 is 15 residues. Germline CDR1 SGHTA, CDR2 FQGNSA. V lost 1 base and J 2 bases, leaving 10 bases between the germline ends. The CDR3: CASSLVFGATDTQYF. For the CDR3, the DNA is TGTGCCAGCAGCTTAGTGTTTGGGGCCACAGATACGCAGTATTTT.

The CDR3 region is CASSSDTGANVLTF. CDR3 nucleotides: TGTGCCAGTAGTTCGGACACTGGGGCCAACGTCCTGACTTTC. This sequence joins TRBV19 and TRBJ2-6; D perhaps matches TRBD1 (5 bases). This CDR3 contains 14 residues. Between the trimmed V and J ends, which lost 5 bases and 2 bases, there was a span of 7 bases. Germline-derived CDR1 and CDR2 are LNHDA and SQIVND (reference sequence).

The rearrangement links TRBV7-9 to TRBJ1-3; D is undetermined. The CDR3 consists of 15 residues. V dropped 5 bases and J dropped 2 bases, with 13 bases sitting between them. In germline, CDR1 is SEHNR, CDR2 FQNEAQ (reference sequence). CDR3 protein: CASSERAGTGNTIYF. CDR3 nucleotide sequence: TGTGCCAGCAGCGAACGGGCGGGGACTGGAAACACCATATATTTT.

J is TRBJ2-4 and V is TRBV18; a weak D match, TRBD1 (6 bases). The germline V gene encodes CDR1 KGHSH and CDR2 LQKENI. This CDR3 has 15 amino acids. V lost 1 base and J lost 5, with 12 bases in between. This chain's CDR3 is CASSPRGDIENIQYF. The CDR3 DNA sequence: TGTGCCAGCTCACCACGAGGGGACATTGAAAACATTCAGTACTTC.

This chain joins TRBV18 and TRBJ1-5, with 8 bases aligning to TRBD1. The CDR3 covers 15 residues. J lost 1 base, V lost 4 bases, and 3 bases had no gene match. Germline-derived CDR1 and CDR2 are KGHSH and LQKENI. CDR3 coding DNA: TGTGCCAGCTCACGGAACAGGGGGAGCAATCAGCCCCAGCATTTT. Its translation is CASSRNRGSNQPQHF.

The V gene is TRBV6-5, the J gene TRBJ1-3; D is ambiguous. The CDR3 runs 16 residues. V gave up 0 bases and J gave up 0 bases, with 9 bases separating them. The germline V gene encodes CDR1 MNHEY and CDR2 SVGAGI. The CDR3 reads CASSYSGILSGNTIYF. CDR3 bases: TGTGCCAGCAGTTACTCCGGGATCCTCTCTGGAAACACCATATATTTT.

The CDR3 protein is CSVADNPYEQYV. In nucleotides, the CDR3 is TGCAGCGTTGCTGACAACCCCTACGAGCAGTACGTC. The chain carries TRBV29-1 and TRBJ2-7; D not resolved. Trimming took 4 bases from V and 2 from J, leaving 9 bases between them. CDR1 is SQVTM and CDR2 is ANQGSEA in the germline V gene. The CDR3 runs 12 residues.

This clone was seen a few times. The rearrangement links TRBV19 to TRBJ1-5; D is possibly TRBD1 (6 bases). V was cut by 5 bases and J by 1 base, with 12 bases left in between. The CDR3 is 15 amino acids. Germline V gene sequence: CDR1 LNHDA, CDR2 SQIVND (reference sequence). In nucleotides, the CDR3 is TGTGCCAGTAGTGCCCACAGGGAGAGCAATCAGCCCCAGCATTTT. As protein: CASSAHRESNQPQHF.

This sequence joins TRBV11-3 and TRBJ2-5, with 8 bases lining up with TRBD1. The V gene end was trimmed by 5 bases and the J gene end by 2 bases; junction bases not matched to a gene: 4. Germline lookup yields CDR1 SGHNT and CDR2 YENEEA. The CDR3 loop spans 14 amino acids. CDR3 sequence (DNA): TGTGCCAGCAGCCTGGACAGGGCTCAAGAGACCCAGTACTTC. Translating it yields CASSLDRAQETQYF.

This clone is a singleton in its sample. V is TRBV19 and J is TRBJ2-1, with 9 bases matching TRBD2. The CDR3 covers 15 residues. The J segment lost 9 bases and the V segment lost 5 bases, leaving 11 bases of the junction unmatched. Per the germline V gene, CDR1 is LNHDA and CDR2 is SQIVND (reference sequence). The CDR3 protein is CASSLREGRRIEQFF. As DNA, the CDR3 is TGTGCCAGTAGTTTGCGGGAGGGCCGGCGGATTGAGCAGTTCTTC.

The V gene is TRBV5-1, the J gene TRBJ1-2, with 11 bases identical to TRBD1. V shed 6 bases and J 7 bases; nucleotides not matched to a gene: 5. CDR3 length: 13 amino acids. The germline gives CDR1 SGHRS, CDR2 YFSETQ. The CDR3, as DNA: TGCGCCAGCACCGGACAGGGGGCTGCTGGCTACACCTTC. This codes for CASTGQGAAGYTF.

The chain links TRBV7-2 to TRBJ2-5; D uncertain. CDR3 length: 15 residues. The V gene's germline CDR1 is SGHTA and CDR2 FQGNSA. V was trimmed by 3 bases and J by 1 base, leaving 12 bases between them. The CDR3 bases are TGTGCCAGCAGCTTTGTGGGTTCGGGCCAAGAGACCCAGTACTTC. Amino acid sequence: CASSFVGSGQETQYF.